Each of the 6 T cell receptor beta chains below was sequenced from the same sample in a study of T cell repertoires in cytomegalovirus infection. These TCRs' antigens remain unknown. Via MiXCR, TCRdb re-called the reads, giving one row per CDR3 protein. The sample carries approximately 83,000 distinct CDR3 sequences, roughly a quarter recorded once. This specimen consisted of CD8+ T cells from cultured PBMCs, obtained from culture after CMV antigen stimulation. All receptors come from a human donor in good health (CMV status not recorded). Some clones in this sample may be carry-over from other donors' samples.

This clonotype was seen more than once but under ten times. V usage is TRBV6-2 or TRBV6-3 and J usage is TRBJ1-2; tentatively, D is TRBD1 (6 bases). The V and J ends lost 2 bases and 11 bases respectively, with 15 bases between them. The length of the CDR3 is 13 residues. Germline V gene data show CDR1 as MNHEY and CDR2 as SVGEGT. Written as DNA, the CDR3 is TGTGCCAGCAGTTACGGGCAGGGGACGGATTACACCTTC. Its protein is CASSYGQGTDYTF.

V usage is TRBV30 and J usage is TRBJ2-3; D assignment may be TRBD1 or TRBD2 (6 bases each). Per germline, CDR1 GTSNPN and CDR2 SVGIG (reference sequence). V was clipped by 0 bases and J by 1 base, with 17 bases between them. The CDR3 totals 17 residues. The CDR3 DNA reads TGTGCCTGGAGTGTACTGGGGGGCCGCAGGGGCACAGATACGCAGTATTTT. It codes for CAWSVLGGRRGTDTQYF.

This clonotype has just a few counts. The chain carries TRBV4-3 and TRBJ2-1; 7 bases agree with TRBD1. Unmatched junction bases numbered 2, after V lost 0 bases and J lost 6 bases. There are 14 residues in the CDR3. Germline CDR1 LGHNA, CDR2 YSLEER. The CDR3 loop reads CASSQETGLNEQFF. CDR3 in DNA: TGCGCCAGCAGCCAAGAGACAGGGCTCAATGAGCAGTTCTTC.

This clonotype was observed many times. In DNA form, the CDR3 reads TGTGCCAGCAGCACCAGGACAGTAGACACTGAAGCTTTCTTT. Protein sequence: CASSTRTVDTEAFF. V is TRBV7-8 and J is TRBJ1-1; possible D gene TRBD1, 6 bases. Trimming left V 5 bases short and J 3 bases short, with 13 bases between. Germline CDR1 and CDR2: SGHVS and FQNEAQ. CDR3 length: 14 residues.

This clonotype has ten or more counts. This chain connects TRBV20-1 to TRBJ2-5; 9 bases align to TRBD2. The CDR3 is 15 amino acids. Losses at the gene ends were 8 bases for V and 2 bases for J; bases not matched to a gene: 12. From germline, CDR1 is DFQATT and CDR2 SNEGSKA (reference sequence). The CDR3, as DNA: TGCAGTCTTAGGGTAGCGGGAGTAAGACAAGAGACCCAGTACTTC. Amino acids: CSLRVAGVRQETQYF.

This clonotype appeared many times. The rearrangement joins TRBV7-9 to TRBJ2-7, with a weak D call TRBD2 (5 bases). The CDR3 extends over 13 amino acids. CDR1 and CDR2 (germline): SEHNR, FQNEAQ (reference sequence). Trimming left V 3 bases short and J 7 bases short, with 13 bases between. As DNA, the CDR3 is TGTGCCAGCAGCTTCCCCATGACGGGGGAGCAGTACTTC. Protein: CASSFPMTGEQYF.